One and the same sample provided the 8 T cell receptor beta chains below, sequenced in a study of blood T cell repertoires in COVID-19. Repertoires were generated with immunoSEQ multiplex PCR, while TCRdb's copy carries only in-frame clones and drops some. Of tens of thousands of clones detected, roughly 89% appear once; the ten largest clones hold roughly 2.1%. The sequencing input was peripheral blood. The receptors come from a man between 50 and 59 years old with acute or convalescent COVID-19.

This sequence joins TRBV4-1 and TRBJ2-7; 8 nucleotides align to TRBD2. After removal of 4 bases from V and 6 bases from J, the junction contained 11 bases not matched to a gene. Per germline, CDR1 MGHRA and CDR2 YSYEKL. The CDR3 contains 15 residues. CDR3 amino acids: CASSPSGTSVSEQYF. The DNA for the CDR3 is TGCGCCAGCAGCCCATCAGGGACTAGTGTAAGCGAGCAGTACTTC.

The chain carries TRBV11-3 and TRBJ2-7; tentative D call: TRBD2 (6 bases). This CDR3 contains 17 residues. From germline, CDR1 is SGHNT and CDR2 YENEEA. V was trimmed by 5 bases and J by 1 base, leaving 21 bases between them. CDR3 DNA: TGTGCCAGCAGCCGATGGTGTTCGATCGGGGGTTCCTACGAGCAGTACGTC. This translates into CASSRWCSIGGSYEQYV.

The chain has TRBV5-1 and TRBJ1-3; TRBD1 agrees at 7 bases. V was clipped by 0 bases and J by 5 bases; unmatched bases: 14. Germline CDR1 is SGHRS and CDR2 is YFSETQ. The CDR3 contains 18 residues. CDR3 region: CASSLDGQELMGRNTIYF. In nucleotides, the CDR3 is TGCGCCAGCAGCTTGGACGGACAGGAACTTATGGGGCGAAACACCATATATTTT.

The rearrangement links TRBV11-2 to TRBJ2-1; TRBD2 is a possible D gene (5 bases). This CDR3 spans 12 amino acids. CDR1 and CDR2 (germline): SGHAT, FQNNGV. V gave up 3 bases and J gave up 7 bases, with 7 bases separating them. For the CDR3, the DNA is TGTGCCAGCAGCTTTGCGGGTAATGAGCAGTTCTTC. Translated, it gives CASSFAGNEQFF.

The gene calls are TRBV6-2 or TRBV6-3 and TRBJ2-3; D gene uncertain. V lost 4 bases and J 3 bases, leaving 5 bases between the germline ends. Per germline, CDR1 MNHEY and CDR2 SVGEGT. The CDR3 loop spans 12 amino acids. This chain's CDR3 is CASSSQTDTQYF. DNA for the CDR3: TGTGCCAGCAGTTCTCAGACAGATACGCAGTATTTT.

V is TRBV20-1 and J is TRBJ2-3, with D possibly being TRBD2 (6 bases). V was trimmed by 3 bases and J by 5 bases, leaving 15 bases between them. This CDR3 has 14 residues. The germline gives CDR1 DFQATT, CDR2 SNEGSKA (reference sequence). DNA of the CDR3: TGCAGTGCTAGTCGGGGGAGTGACAAAGATACGCAGTATTTT. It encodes CSASRGSDKDTQYF.

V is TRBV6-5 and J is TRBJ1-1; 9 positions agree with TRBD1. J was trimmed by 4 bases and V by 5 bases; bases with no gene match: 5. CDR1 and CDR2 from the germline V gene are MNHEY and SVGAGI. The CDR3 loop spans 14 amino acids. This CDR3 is CASSTGGPSTEAFF. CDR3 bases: TGTGCCAGCAGTACAGGGGGCCCTAGCACTGAAGCTTTCTTT.

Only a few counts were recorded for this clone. The DNA of the CDR3 is TGTGCCAGCAGTTCCGCCGGGGTAGCGGGAGACCCCTACGAGCAGTACTTC. Encoded protein: CASSSAGVAGDPYEQYF. This chain uses TRBV28 with TRBJ2-7; TRBD2 aligns across 9 bases. The CDR3 totals 17 residues. V was clipped by 4 bases and J by 2 bases; unmatched bases: 12. From germline, CDR1 is MDHEN and CDR2 SYDVKM. Full variable domain (remainder filled in from reference TRBV28 and TRBJ2-7): DVKVTQSSRYLVKRTGEKVFLECVQDMDHENMFWYRQDPGLGLRLIYFSYDVKMKEKGDIPEGYSVSREKKERFSLILESASTNQTSMYLCASSSAGVAGDPYEQYFGPGTRLTVT.